This TCR beta chain was sequenced for a study of monozygotic twins with inflammatory bowel disease. TCR libraries each used 3,000 to 4,000 ng of total RNA. UMIs that had a 6-nucleotide sample barcode were put in using template switching. TCRdb reanalyzed the 5' RACE reads, giving one entry per CDR3 protein sequence and no DNA. This sample lists about 170,000 distinct CDR3 sequences; its ten largest clones have 2.5% to 3%. CDR1 and CDR2 from the germline V gene are MNHEY and SMNVEV (reference sequence). CDR3 length: 14 residues. The source material was blood. The chain has TRBV27 and TRBJ1-6. The TCR sequence derives from a human donor with ulcerative colitis or Crohn's disease, or a healthy co-twin of an affected twin (not recorded which). The CDR3 is CASSWAQGYSPPHF.